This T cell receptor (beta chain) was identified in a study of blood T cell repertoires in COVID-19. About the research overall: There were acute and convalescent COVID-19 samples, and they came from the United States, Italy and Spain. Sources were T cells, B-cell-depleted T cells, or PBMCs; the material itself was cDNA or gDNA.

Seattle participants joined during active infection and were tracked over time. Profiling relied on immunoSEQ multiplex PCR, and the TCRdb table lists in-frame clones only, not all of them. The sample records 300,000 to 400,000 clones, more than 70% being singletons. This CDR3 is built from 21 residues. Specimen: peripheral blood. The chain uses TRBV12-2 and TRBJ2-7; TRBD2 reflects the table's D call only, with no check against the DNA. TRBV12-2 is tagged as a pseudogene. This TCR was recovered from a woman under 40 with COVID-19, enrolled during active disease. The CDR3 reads CASRLVGAPVTSGLGLYEQYV. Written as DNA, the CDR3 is TGTGCAAGTCGCTTAGTGGGGGCTCCGGTAACTAGCGGGCTAGGACTCTACGAGCAGTACGTC.